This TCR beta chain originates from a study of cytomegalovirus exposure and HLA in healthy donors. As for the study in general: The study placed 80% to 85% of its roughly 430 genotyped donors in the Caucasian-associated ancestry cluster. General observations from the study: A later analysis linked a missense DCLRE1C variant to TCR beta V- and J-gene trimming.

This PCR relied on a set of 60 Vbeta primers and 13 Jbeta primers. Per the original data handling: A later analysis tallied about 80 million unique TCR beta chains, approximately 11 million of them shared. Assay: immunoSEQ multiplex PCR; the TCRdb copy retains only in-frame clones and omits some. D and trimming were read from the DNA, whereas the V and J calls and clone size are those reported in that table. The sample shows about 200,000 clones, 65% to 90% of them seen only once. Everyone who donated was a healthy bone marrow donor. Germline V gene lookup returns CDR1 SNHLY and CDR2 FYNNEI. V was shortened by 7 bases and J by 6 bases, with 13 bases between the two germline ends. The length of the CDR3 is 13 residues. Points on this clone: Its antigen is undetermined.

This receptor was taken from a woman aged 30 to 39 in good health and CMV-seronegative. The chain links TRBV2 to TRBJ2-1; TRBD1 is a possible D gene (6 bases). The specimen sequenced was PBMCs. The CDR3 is CASTQGLSNEQFF. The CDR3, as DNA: TGTGCCAGCACACAGGGTTTAAGCAATGAGCAGTTCTTC.